The present entry profiles one T cell receptor beta chain with its context. As originally analysed: The authors estimated nucleated cell counts from reference gene primer amplification. Some clones are missing from TCRdb's copy, which holds only in-frame ones; the method was immunoSEQ multiplex PCR. Clone size and V and J calls were adopted from that table, with D and trimming inferred from the DNA. Here the sample spans about 300,000 clones, around 92% being singletons. CDR1 SGHNT and CDR2 YYREEE come from the germline V gene (reference sequence). This CDR3 is built from 15 residues. The germline V and J ends were trimmed by 1 base and 5 bases, with 10 bases remaining between them. This specimen comes from a study of blood T cell repertoires in COVID-19.

The chain has TRBV5-4 and TRBJ1-6; D is uncertain. Source material: peripheral blood. This sequence was found in a woman aged 30 to 39 with COVID-19, enrolled during active disease. CDR3 DNA: TGTGCCAGCAGCTTGTCTGGCAGTGATAATTCACCCCTCCACTTT. Translation gives CASSLSGSDNSPLHF.